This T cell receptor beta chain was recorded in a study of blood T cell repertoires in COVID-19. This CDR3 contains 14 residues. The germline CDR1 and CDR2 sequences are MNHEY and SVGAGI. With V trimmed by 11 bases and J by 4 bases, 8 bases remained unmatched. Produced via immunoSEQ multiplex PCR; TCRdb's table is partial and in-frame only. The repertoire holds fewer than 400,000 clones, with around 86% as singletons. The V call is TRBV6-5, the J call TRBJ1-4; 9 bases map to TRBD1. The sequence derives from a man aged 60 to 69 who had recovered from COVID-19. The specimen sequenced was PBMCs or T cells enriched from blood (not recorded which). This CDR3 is CAVRRTGVNEKLFF. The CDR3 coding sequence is TGTGCCGTGAGAAGGACAGGGGTTAATGAAAAACTGTTTTTT.